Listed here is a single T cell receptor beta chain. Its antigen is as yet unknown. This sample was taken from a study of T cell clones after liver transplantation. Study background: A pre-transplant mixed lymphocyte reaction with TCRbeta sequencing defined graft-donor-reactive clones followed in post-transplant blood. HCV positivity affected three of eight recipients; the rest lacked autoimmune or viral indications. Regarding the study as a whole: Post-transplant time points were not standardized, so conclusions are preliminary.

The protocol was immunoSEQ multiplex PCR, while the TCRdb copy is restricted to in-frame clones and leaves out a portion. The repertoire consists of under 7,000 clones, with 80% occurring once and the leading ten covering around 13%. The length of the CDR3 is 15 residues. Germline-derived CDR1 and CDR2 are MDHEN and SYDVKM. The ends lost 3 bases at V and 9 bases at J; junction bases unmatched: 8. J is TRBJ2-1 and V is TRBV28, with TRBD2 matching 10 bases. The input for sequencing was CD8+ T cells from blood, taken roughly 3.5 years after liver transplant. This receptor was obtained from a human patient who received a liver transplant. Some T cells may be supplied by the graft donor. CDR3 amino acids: CASSFGLAGVGEQFF. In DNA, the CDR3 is TGTGCCAGCAGTTTCGGGCTAGCGGGAGTGGGTGAGCAGTTCTTC.